The following is a T cell receptor beta chain sequence with its context. In germline, CDR1 is SGHNT, CDR2 YENEEA. This CDR3 region has 13 residues. The trim removed 4 bases at V and 5 bases at J, leaving 0 bases unmatched. The sample is drawn from a study of T cell changes during pregnancy in multiple sclerosis. Only in-frame clones appear in the TCRdb table, and some are missing; sequencing was by immunoSEQ multiplex PCR. The data show tens of thousands of clones, with roughly 93% seen just once and about 0.93% held by the top ten. This sample comprised peripheral blood, obtained in the first trimester of pregnancy. The clonotype was recovered from a female donor with multiple sclerosis, enrolled in a pregnancy study. V usage is TRBV11-3 and J usage is TRBJ2-2, with 8 positions matching TRBD1. DNA of the CDR3: TGTGCCAGCAGCTGGACAGGGACCGGGGAGCTGTTTTTT. Translating it yields CASSWTGTGELFF. Variable domain in full (rest from reference TRBV11-3 and TRBJ2-2): EAGVVQSPRYKIIEKKQPVAFWCNPISGHNTLYWYLQNLGQGPELLIRYENEEAVDDSQLPKDRFSAERLKGVDSTLKIQPAELGDSAVYLCASSWTGTGELFFGEGSRLTVL.